This T cell receptor beta chain came from a study of OX40 agonist ivuxolimab in advanced cancers. Study in general: Ivuxolimab, an antibody that agonizes OX40 (CD134), was administered to the patients. Head and neck, renal cell, melanoma or hepatocellular carcinoma were the cancers that dose-escalation patients had. Study-wide findings and caveats: Expanded clones belonging to CD8+ T cells outnumbered, on average, those of CD4+.

This table comes from immunoSEQ multiplex PCR, and its TCRdb copy is limited to in-frame clones, with some not included. The data hold 65,000 to 70,000 clones, with about nine tenths observed a single time. Note on this clone: Its antigen is still unknown.

V was clipped by 1 base and J by 4 bases, with 15 bases between them. The germline gives CDR1 SGHTA, CDR2 FQGTGA. The CDR3 is 16 amino acids. Here the sequenced sample was CD4+ or CD8+ T cells sorted from blood, taken in a trial of the OX40 agonist ivuxolimab. The source is an adult with an advanced solid tumor such as melanoma, head and neck, liver or kidney cancer. This chain joins TRBV7-3 and TRBJ2-3; tentatively, D is TRBD1 or TRBD2 (6 bases each). The CDR3 loop is CASSLNGGRPADTQYF. The CDR3 region has the DNA TGTGCCAGCAGCTTAAATGGGGGGCGCCCCGCAGATACGCAGTATTTT.